The sequence of this TCR beta chain was determined in a study of cytomegalovirus exposure and HLA in healthy donors. Study in general: Samples from HLA-typed donors yielded about 85 million unique TCRs in an early data release. Whole-study findings and limits: Follow-up analysis seemed to connect common viral pathogens with several of the most significant clusters identified.

Researchers ran the PCR with 60 Vbeta and 13 Jbeta primers. Assay used: immunoSEQ multiplex PCR; TCRdb lists only in-frame clones, some missing. The sample includes 150,000 to 200,000 clones, about 81% of them seen just once. Each of the donors was a healthy bone marrow donor. Unmatched junction bases numbered 0, after V lost 3 bases and J lost 4 bases. The CDR3 spans 14 residues. From germline, CDR1 is SGHVS and CDR2 FQNEAQ. In its sample, this clone was seen a few times. As yet, its antigen is unknown. This sequence was found in a woman aged 45-60 years in good health and CMV-seropositive. Sequenced material: PBMCs. The genes are TRBV7-8 and TRBJ2-3; 11 bases are shared with TRBD2. This CDR3 reads CASSLGLAADTQYF. The CDR3 bases are TGTGCCAGCAGCTTGGGACTAGCGGCAGATACGCAGTATTTT. Full variable domain (outside the CDR3, taken from reference TRBV7-8 and TRBJ2-3): GAGVSQSPRYKVAKRGQDVALRCDPISGHVSLFWYQQALGQGPEFLTYFQNEAQLDKSGLPSDRFFAERPEGSVSTLKIQRTQQEDSAVYLCASSLGLAADTQYFGPGTRLTVL.